Listed here is a single T cell receptor (beta chain). Antigen specificity is unknown. The data were taken from a study of shared clonotypes between healthy human individuals. Study-wide results and caveats: The study generally estimated greater richness for naive than memory subsets.

Germline lookup yields CDR1 LGHNA and CDR2 YSLEER. The CDR3 contains 15 residues. Trimming cost V 1 base and J 5 bases; bases outside gene matches: 6. Approximately 220 ng DNA, 25,000 to 35,000 T cell genomes, went into each sorted-subset replicate PCR. The protocol was immunoSEQ multiplex PCR, while the TCRdb copy is restricted to in-frame clones and leaves out a portion. The table lists some 1.5 million clones, 98% of them singletons. The receptor was derived from a man younger than 45 in good health. This sequence joins TRBV4-3 and TRBJ2-7, with TRBD2 matching 9 bases. Source material: naive CD4+ T cells sorted from blood. The subset is: CD45RA+ positively selected. The CDR3 sequence: CASSQGAGGTNEQYF. In DNA form, the CDR3 reads TGCGCCAGCAGCCAAGGGGCGGGAGGGACCAACGAGCAGTACTTC.